This is a list of T cell receptor beta chains from one sample in a study of blood T cells in healthy people across ages. From the 5' RACE reads, TCRdb called clonotypes with MiXCR, one entry per CDR3 protein. The sample yields around 800,000 distinct CDR3 sequences, around 62% seen once. Input material: blood. The receptors originated from a man aged 25 to 45 in good health. The CDR3 runs from the conserved cysteine through the conserved F or W. The D gene is left open where the match is weak. Clone size, where shown, is once, few, many, or a class for clones that have expanded.

size	D	V	J	CDR3	DNA
few	-	TRBV28	TRBJ2-7	CASSLGGLGQDEQYF	TGTGCCAGCAGTCTCGGGGGTCTCGGACAGGACGAGCAGTACTTC
-	-	TRBV27	TRBJ2-3	CASSFGNTDTQYF	TGTGCCAGCAGTTTTGGGAATACAGATACGCAGTATTTT
once	TRBD1	TRBV20-1	TRBJ1-2	CSARAFRGDDYTF	TGCAGTGCTAGAGCCTTCAGGGGGGATGACTACACCTTC
few	-	TRBV15	TRBJ2-7	CATPNRADEQYF	TGTGCCACCCCTAACAGGGCGGACGAGCAGTACTTC
-	-	TRBV18	TRBJ2-3	CASSPGEEDTQYF	TGTGCCAGCTCACCAGGGGAGGAGGATACGCAGTATTTT
once	TRBD1	TRBV25-1	TRBJ2-7	CASRQGIAYEQYF	TGTGCCAGCAGACAGGGGATTGCCTACGAGCAGTACTTC
-	-	TRBV14	TRBJ2-7	CASSRTGQASYEQYF	TGTGCCAGCAGCCGCACGGGACAAGCCTCCTACGAGCAGTACTTC
-	-	TRBV27	TRBJ2-1	CASGRGGVNYNEQFF	TGTGCCAGCGGCAGGGGAGGGGTTAACTACAATGAGCAGTTCTTC
-	-	TRBV5-4	TRBJ2-1	CASSLDESTYNEQFF	TGTGCCAGCAGCTTGGATGAGAGTACCTACAATGAGCAGTTCTTC
many	TRBD2	TRBV20-1	TRBJ2-1	CSASGLAGGWSYNEQFF	TGCAGTGCTAGTGGCCTAGCGGGGGGTTGGTCCTACAATGAGCAGTTCTTC
once	-	TRBV7-9	TRBJ1-1	CASSRGVGTEAFF	TGTGCCAGCAGCAGGGGCGTAGGAACTGAAGCTTTCTTT
-	-	TRBV10-3	TRBJ2-7	CAISERVEGQGRNAYEQYF	TGTGCCATCAGTGAGAGGGTTGAAGGGCAGGGAAGGAATGCCTACGAGCAGTACTTC
-	-	TRBV7-9	TRBJ2-3	CASTENTDTQYF	TGTGCCAGCACGGAGAACACAGATACGCAGTATTTT
-	TRBD1	TRBV7-6	TRBJ2-5	CASSPTGGLGETQYF	TGTGCCAGCAGCCCGACAGGGGGCTTAGGAGAGACCCAGTACTTC
-	-	TRBV6-2/TRBV6-3	TRBJ2-7	CASSYGPRSSYEQYF	TGTGCCAGCAGTTACGGGCCCCGGAGCTCCTACGAGCAGTACTTC
-	-	TRBV13	TRBJ1-2	CASSLESGEAYGYTF	TGTGCCAGCAGCTTAGAGTCAGGGGAGGCCTATGGCTACACCTTC
-	TRBD1	TRBV2	TRBJ2-5	CASSHRRTGGAETQYF	TGTGCCAGCAGCCATCGTCGGACAGGGGGCGCGGAGACCCAGTACTTC
-	TRBD2	TRBV10-3	TRBJ2-3	CAISDGARTGGGADTQYF	TGTGCCATCAGTGATGGTGCCAGGACTGGCGGGGGGGCGGATACGCAGTATTTT
few	-	TRBV28	TRBJ2-5	CASSDSTGEQYF	TGTGCCAGCAGTGACTCGACGGGTGAGCAGTACTTC
-	-	TRBV14	TRBJ1-6	CASSQEEAVNSPLHF	TGTGCCAGCAGCCAAGAAGAGGCGGTTAATTCACCCCTCCACTTT
-	TRBD2	TRBV20-1	TRBJ2-4	CSALVSRGENIQYF	TGCAGTGCGCTGGTATCCCGGGGGGAAAACATTCAGTACTTC
-	TRBD1	TRBV6-2/TRBV6-3	TRBJ1-5	CASRGTENSNQPQHF	TGTGCCAGCAGGGGGACAGAAAATAGCAATCAGCCCCAGCATTTT
few	-	TRBV28	TRBJ2-7	CASSLVLSEQYF	TGTGCCAGCAGTTTAGTCCTCTCCGAGCAGTACTTC
-	TRBD2	TRBV20-1	TRBJ2-1	CSAEREGPASAGGMNEQFF	TGCAGTGCGGAAAGAGAGGGGCCGGCGTCGGCGGGGGGGATGAATGAGCAGTTCTTC
once	TRBD1	TRBV6-5	TRBJ2-7	CASSSPRTGATYEQYF	TGTGCCAGCAGTTCTCCTAGGACAGGGGCCACCTACGAGCAGTACTTC
-	-	TRBV9	TRBJ1-4	CASSGRALPNDELFF	TGTGCCAGCAGCGGACGGGCCCTCCCTAACGATGAACTGTTTTTT
-	-	TRBV5-1	TRBJ1-4	CASSFGTEPNEKLFF	TGCGCCAGCAGCTTTGGGACTGAGCCGAATGAAAAACTGTTTTTT
-	-	TRBV7-2	TRBJ2-3	CASSLASGTTDTQYF	TGTGCCAGCAGCTTAGCGTCCGGCACGACAGATACGCAGTATTTT
-	-	TRBV6-5	TRBJ2-5	CASLMNGEFGETQYF	TGTGCCAGCTTGATGAACGGGGAGTTCGGAGAGACCCAGTACTTC
-	-	TRBV14	TRBJ2-5	CASSPTVWETQYF	TGTGCCAGCAGCCCGACCGTGTGGGAGACCCAGTACTTC
few	TRBD1	TRBV4-3	TRBJ2-7	CASSQGTGESYEQYF	TGCGCCAGCAGCCAAGGGACAGGTGAATCCTACGAGCAGTACTTC
-	-	TRBV28	TRBJ2-1	CASSPPSISSYNEQFF	TGTGCCAGCAGTCCCCCGAGCATCAGCTCCTACAATGAGCAGTTCTTC
-	-	TRBV6-5	TRBJ2-1	CASSYGARDNEQFF	TGTGCCAGCAGTTACGGGGCCAGGGACAATGAGCAGTTCTTC
few	TRBD1	TRBV10-3	TRBJ2-6	CAITGTGLNVLTF	TGTGCCATCACAGGGACAGGGCTGAACGTCCTGACTTTC
-	TRBD1	TRBV4-2	TRBJ2-2	CASSQGQGDGLNTGELFF	TGTGCCAGCAGCCAAGGACAGGGGGACGGACTAAACACCGGGGAGCTGTTTTTT
few	-	TRBV29-1	TRBJ2-5	CSVQTAYQETQYF	TGCAGCGTCCAGACAGCGTACCAAGAGACCCAGTACTTC
-	-	TRBV12-3/TRBV12-4	TRBJ2-4	CASSRGYIQYF	TGTGCCAGCAGCCGTGGTTACATTCAGTACTTC
-	TRBD2	TRBV9	TRBJ2-5	CASSVEAGGRETQYF	TGTGCCAGCAGCGTAGAAGCGGGGGGGCGAGAGACCCAGTACTTC
-	TRBD1	TRBV10-3	TRBJ2-7	CAISESIGTGYFIPYEQYF	TGTGCCATCAGTGAGTCGATAGGGACAGGGTATTTTATTCCCTACGAGCAGTACTTC
few	-	TRBV7-9	TRBJ2-7	CASSGRGPSYEQYF	TGTGCCAGCAGTGGGCGGGGGCCCTCCTACGAGCAGTACTTC
-	-	TRBV25-1	TRBJ1-6	CASRGRAGEGSPLHF	TGTGCCAGTAGAGGCAGGGCCGGGGAGGGTTCACCCCTCCACTTT
few	TRBD2	TRBV20-1	TRBJ2-5	CSALQAGGKETQYF	TGCAGTGCTCTTCAAGCGGGGGGGAAAGAGACCCAGTACTTC
-	TRBD1	TRBV29-1	TRBJ1-2	CSVELGTGGLYGYTF	TGCAGCGTTGAACTCGGGACAGGGGGGCTCTATGGCTACACCTTC
-	-	TRBV5-1	TRBJ2-2	CASSLFAGKDTGELFF	TGCGCCAGCAGCTTGTTTGCGGGTAAAGACACCGGGGAGCTGTTTTTT